One and the same sample provided the 6 T cell receptor beta chains below, sequenced in a study of blood T cell repertoires in COVID-19. Some clones are missing from TCRdb's copy, which holds only in-frame ones; the method was immunoSEQ multiplex PCR. The sample records about 24,000 clones, 72% being singletons. Input material: peripheral blood. All receptors derive from a woman of 80 years or more with acute or convalescent COVID-19.

The chain is built from TRBV6-6 and TRBJ2-1; 13 nucleotides agree with TRBD2. The germline V gene encodes CDR1 MNHNY and CDR2 SVGAGI (reference sequence). The ends lost 4 bases at V and 3 bases at J; junction bases unmatched: 3. This CDR3 is built from 16 residues. Here the CDR3 reads CASSSRTSGSYNEQFF. DNA for the CDR3: TGTGCCAGCAGTTCGCGGACTAGCGGGAGCTACAATGAGCAGTTCTTC.

The chain employs TRBV7-9 and TRBJ2-1, with D possibly being TRBD2 (5 bases). Trimming left V 3 bases short and J 12 bases short, with 12 bases between. The germline V gene encodes CDR1 SEHNR and CDR2 FQNEAQ (reference sequence). The CDR3 has 12 amino acids. The CDR3 loop is CASSLEVPGQFF. For the CDR3, the DNA is TGTGCCAGCAGCTTGGAGGTCCCTGGGCAGTTCTTC.

This chain links TRBV7-2 with TRBJ2-7, with a weak D call TRBD1 (6 bases). Germline V CDR1 and CDR2: SGHTA, FQGNSA. This CDR3 has 15 amino acids. V lost 4 bases, J lost 5 bases, and 18 bases lay in between. CDR3 region: CASSSGWTAKNEQYF. CDR3 DNA sequence: TGTGCCAGCAGCTCCGGGTGGACAGCTAAGAACGAGCAGTACTTC. Together with reference TRBV7-2 and TRBJ2-7, the CDR3 gives the full variable domain: GAGVSQSPSNKVTEKGKDVELRCDPISGHTALYWYRQSLGQGLEFLIYFQGNSAPDKSGLPSDRFSAERTGGSVSTLTIQRTQQEDSAVYLCASSSGWTAKNEQYFGPGTRLTVT.

The chain is built from TRBV6-5 and TRBJ2-1; 9 bases are shared with TRBD2. V trimming: 7 bases; J trimming: 4 bases; junction bases outside the gene matches: 5. The CDR3 runs to 14 residues. Germline assignment: CDR1 MNHEY and CDR2 SVGAGI. DNA of the CDR3: TGTGCCAGCATCGGGACTAGCCCATACAATGAGCAGTTCTTC. The encoded protein is CASIGTSPYNEQFF.

The chain joins TRBV5-4 to TRBJ1-2; maybe TRBD1 (6 bases). CDR3 length equals 12 residues. V was clipped by 3 bases and J by 5 bases, with 8 bases between them. The germline gives CDR1 SGHNT, CDR2 YYREEE (reference sequence). The DNA for the CDR3 is TGTGCCAGCAGCTCACAGGGTTATGGCTACACCTTC. Protein sequence: CASSSQGYGYTF.

The chain is built from TRBV27 and TRBJ2-7; 12 nucleotides match TRBD2. From germline, CDR1 is MNHEY and CDR2 SMNVEV (reference sequence). This CDR3 has 15 residues. Trimming cost V 5 bases and J 6 bases; bases outside gene matches: 8. CDR3 amino acids: CASSGLAGGGREQYF. Written as DNA, the CDR3 is TGTGCCAGCAGTGGGCTAGCGGGAGGGGGGCGCGAGCAGTACTTC.